This T cell receptor beta chain originates from a study of T cell clonotyping in hematopoietic cell transplantation. The study's findings and limits: Cells were unsorted, so CD4 and CD8 contributions were not separated. Higher Inverse Simpson Index values in graft donor and pretransplant recipient predicted broader posttransplant TCR diversity.

Time point in this sample: recipient sample about 28 days before transplant, after cytoreduction. Recipient blood drawn about 28 days pretransplant and days 30, 100, 180 after. Looked up from germline, CDR1 is GTSNPN and CDR2 is SVGIG (reference sequence). This CDR3 comprises 13 residues. As regards this clone: What it binds is unknown.

Using immunoSEQ multiplex PCR, the repertoire was profiled, and TCRdb retains in-frame clones only, with some absent. The sample contains 30,000 to 40,000 clones, approximately 95% of which appear only once. The clonotype comes from a man aged 35 to 55 with chronic myeloid leukemia. Some clones in this sample may be carry-over from other donors' samples. V gene TRBV30 combines with J gene TRBJ2-7; D is perhaps TRBD1 or TRBD2 (6 bases each). The sequencing used peripheral blood mononuclear cells, collected before stem cell transplant. CDR3 residues: CAGDRGTLEEQYF. CDR3 nucleotides: TGTGCTGGAGATCGGGGGACACTAGAAGAGCAGTACTTC.